Each of the 15 T cell receptor beta chains below was sequenced from the same sample in a study of T cells in Graves' hyperthyroidism and ophthalmopathy. TCR beta CDR3 region amplification was performed from RNA transcripts. Using the HTBI primer set, a first-round RT-PCR was run on the TCR CDR3. TCRdb independently ran MiXCR on the multiplex PCR reads; one entry per CDR3 protein. The data hold approximately 480,000 distinct CDR3 sequences, with less than 25% observed a single time. Sequenced material: blood. These receptors originate from a man between 18 and 35 years old with Graves' hyperthyroidism.

This clonotype has only a few counts. The chain carries TRBV11-1 and TRBJ1-1, with a weak D call TRBD1 (5 bases). The V gene lost 4 bases and the J gene lost 0 bases, with 21 bases spanning the gap. The CDR3 runs 18 residues. The germline V gene has CDR1 SGHAT and CDR2 FQDESV (reference sequence). The CDR3 is CASSSKRTGPPMNTEAFF. The CDR3 DNA reads TGTGCCAGCAGCTCAAAACGGACGGGGCCCCCAATGAACACTGAAGCTTTCTTT.

This clonotype has just one count. The CDR3 nucleotides are TGTGCCAGCACCGAACAAGGTTACACTGAAGCTTTCTTT. Translating gives CASTEQGYTEAFF. This chain links TRBV6-1 with TRBJ1-1; D not resolved. Germline CDR1 MNHNS, CDR2 SASEGT. V was cut by 7 bases and J by 3 bases, with 12 bases left in between. CDR3 size: 13 residues.

At least ten counts were recorded for this clonotype. V is TRBV2 and J is TRBJ2-7; 9 positions agree with TRBD1. Germline V gene data show CDR1 as SNHLY and CDR2 as FYNNEI. V lost 7 bases, J lost 3 bases, and 7 bases stayed unmatched. The CDR3 loop spans 14 amino acids. The CDR3 loop reads CASTLDRGFYEQYF. DNA for the CDR3: TGTGCCAGCACCCTGGACAGGGGATTCTACGAGCAGTACTTC.

This clonotype occurred a few times. A junction boundary mismatches the germline segment, possibly from a read error. The V call is TRBV20-1, the J call TRBJ2-7, with 8 bases lining up with TRBD2. In germline, CDR1 is DFQATT, CDR2 SNEGSKA (reference sequence). CDR3 length: 18 amino acids. The CDR3: CSARDQGRGALLTYEQYF. The CDR3 DNA reads as TGCAGTGCTAGAGATCAAGGGCGGGGGGCCCTCCTAACCTACGAGCAGTATTTC.

This clonotype showed up many times. This chain links TRBV10-3 with TRBJ2-7, with a possible D match to TRBD1 (5 bases). Between the trimmed V and J ends, which lost 3 bases and 3 bases, there was a span of 12 bases. The CDR3 spans 14 residues. Germline values: CDR1 ENHRY, CDR2 SYGVKD. The CDR3 DNA sequence: TGTGCCATCAGTGATCAGGGCAGGGTCTACGAGCAGTACTTC. Translated, it gives CAISDQGRVYEQYF.

This clonotype has a count of ten or more. This chain joins TRBV20-1 and TRBJ2-7; perhaps TRBD1 as D (6 bases). The CDR3 length is 14 residues. Germline V CDR1 and CDR2: DFQATT, SNEGSKA (reference sequence). The V end was cut by 4 bases, the J end by 4 bases, with 17 bases between. The CDR3 DNA follows: TGCAGTGCTACCCAGAGCCCCCAGGGGTACGAGCAGTACTTC. Translation: CSATQSPQGYEQYF.

Ten or more counts support this clonotype. The chain is built from TRBV28 and TRBJ2-4, with D perhaps TRBD1 or TRBD2 (5 bases each). V shed 5 bases and J shed 7 bases, with 9 bases lying between them. The length of the CDR3 is 12 residues. The V gene's germline CDR1 is MDHEN and CDR2 SYDVKM. The CDR3 region has the DNA TGTGCCAGCAGTCCGGGGCTTAACATTCAGTACTTC. Its translation: CASSPGLNIQYF.

The table lists this clonotype with a few counts. This chain joins TRBV29-1 and TRBJ2-7, with 7 bases fitting TRBD1. Germline V gene lookup returns CDR1 SQVTM and CDR2 ANQGSEA. This CDR3 is 13 amino acids long. J was trimmed by 2 bases and V by 7 bases; bases with no gene match: 8. CDR3 nucleotide sequence: TGCAGCGCCTACGGGACAGACCCCTACGAGCAGTACTTC. Translating it yields CSAYGTDPYEQYF.

The chain couples TRBV19 to TRBJ2-2, with D possibly called TRBD1 or TRBD2 (5 bases each). The V end lost 9 bases, the J end lost 7 bases, and 9 bases lay between the germline ends. The CDR3 loop spans 11 amino acids. Germline loops: CDR1 LNHDA, CDR2 SQIVND (reference sequence). This chain's CDR3 is CASRGIGELFF. CDR3 nucleotides: TGTGCCAGCCGGGGCATCGGGGAGCTGTTTTTT.

This clonotype showed up many times. CDR3 DNA sequence: TGTGCCAGTAGACTCGGGGGGGCCGACACCGGGGAGCTGTTTTTT. It is translated as CASRLGGADTGELFF. The rearrangement uses TRBV19 and TRBJ2-2, with TRBD2 matching 8 bases. V lost 6 bases to trimming and J lost 3 bases; unmatched junction nucleotides: 6. The CDR3 length is 15 residues. The germline gives CDR1 LNHDA, CDR2 SQIVND (reference sequence). The full variable domain, its missing parts supplied by reference TRBV19 and TRBJ2-2, is DGGITQSPKYLFRKEGQNVTLSCEQNLNHDAMYWYRQDPGQGLRLIYYSQIVNDFQKGDIAEGYSVSREKKESFPLTVTSAQKNPTAFYLCASRLGGADTGELFFGEGSRLTVL.

This clonotype was observed many times. The CDR3 protein is CASGPMGLEAFF. For the CDR3, the DNA is TGTGCCAGCGGCCCCATGGGGTTGGAAGCTTTCTTT. The chain links TRBV12-3 or TRBV12-4 to TRBJ1-1; D not resolved. Between the trimmed V and J ends, which lost 8 bases and 8 bases, there was a span of 15 bases. The CDR3 loop spans 12 amino acids.

This clonotype has ten or more counts. V gene TRBV7-2 combines with J gene TRBJ2-5, with D tentatively TRBD2 (7 bases). This CDR3 is 14 amino acids long. Trimming cost V 6 bases and J 6 bases, with 17 bases left between them. From germline, CDR1 is SGHTA and CDR2 FQGNSA. CDR3 loop: CASREAGAGQTQYF. Written as DNA, the CDR3 is TGTGCCAGCAGGGAGGCGGGGGCGGGGCAGACCCAGTACTTC.

This clonotype was found a few times. The J gene is TRBJ1-2, the V gene TRBV5-6, with D unresolved. From germline, CDR1 is SGHDT and CDR2 YYEEEE. Trimming stripped 7 bases from V and 7 bases from J, with 23 bases between. The CDR3 sequence is 15 residues long. In nucleotides, the CDR3 is TGTGCCAGCCACTCGAGACGCACAACCGCCCTTGGCTACACCTTC. Protein: CASHSRRTTALGYTF.

This clonotype was observed at least ten times. The rearrangement joins TRBV29-1 to TRBJ1-1, with D uncertain. Trimming left V 8 bases short and J 2 bases short, with 9 bases between. Germline CDR1 SQVTM, CDR2 ANQGSEA. This CDR3 contains 11 residues. The CDR3 DNA is TGCAGCACCCGCAGTAACACTGAAGCTTTCTTT. It encodes CSTRSNTEAFF.

Many counts were recorded for this clonotype. Here the CDR3 DNA reads TGTGCCAGCAGCCAAAGGAAGCTTACCGGGCAAGAGACCCAGTACTTC. Protein product: CASSQRKLTGQETQYF. The gene calls are TRBV3-1 and TRBJ2-5; D gene ambiguous. Germline V gene sequence: CDR1 LGHDT, CDR2 YNNKEL (reference sequence). V lost 2 bases and J 2 bases, leaving 15 bases between the germline ends. The CDR3 contains 16 residues.